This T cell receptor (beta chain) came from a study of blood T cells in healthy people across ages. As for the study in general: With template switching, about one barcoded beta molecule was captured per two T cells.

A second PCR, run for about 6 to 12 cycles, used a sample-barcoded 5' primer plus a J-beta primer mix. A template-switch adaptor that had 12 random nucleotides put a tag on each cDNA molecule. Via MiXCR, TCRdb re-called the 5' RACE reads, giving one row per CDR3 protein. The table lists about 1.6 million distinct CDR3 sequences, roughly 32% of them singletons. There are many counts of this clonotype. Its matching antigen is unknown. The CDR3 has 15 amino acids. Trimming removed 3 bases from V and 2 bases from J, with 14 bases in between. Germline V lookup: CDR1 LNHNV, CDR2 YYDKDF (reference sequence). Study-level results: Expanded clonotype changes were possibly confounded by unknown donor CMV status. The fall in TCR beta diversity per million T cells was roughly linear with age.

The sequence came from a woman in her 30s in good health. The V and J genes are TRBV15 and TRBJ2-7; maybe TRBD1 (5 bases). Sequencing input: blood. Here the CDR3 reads CATSRGPDTPYEQYF. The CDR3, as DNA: TGTGCCACCAGCAGGGGCCCGGACACTCCCTACGAGCAGTACTTC.